This TCR beta chain was found in a study of blood T cell repertoires in COVID-19. Study details: The United States, Italy and Spain supplied acute and convalescent COVID-19 samples. T cells, B-cell-depleted T cells, or PBMCs provided the cDNA or gDNA that served as material.

CDR3 length: 15 amino acids. CDR1 is SGHTA, CDR2 FQGNSA, per germline. Trimming removed 1 base from V and 9 bases from J; junction bases left unmatched: 8. In the source study's methods: Counts of nucleated cells, estimated from reference gene primer amplification, were obtained. Assay: immunoSEQ multiplex PCR; the TCRdb copy retains only in-frame clones and omits some. V, J and clone size are those of that table, while D and trimming were read from the DNA. The sample has around 53,000 clones, around 85% seen once; the top ten hold approximately 15%. This receptor was taken from a man between 65 and 85 years old with active COVID-19. The specimen sequenced was peripheral blood. This chain uses TRBV7-2 with TRBJ2-1; 8 positions agree with TRBD2. DNA of the CDR3: TGTGCCAGCAGCTTAGGGGGACTAGGCCCCAGTGAGCAGTTCTTC. Translated, it gives CASSLGGLGPSEQFF.